Listed here are 20 T cell receptor beta chains from one sample, sequenced in a study of immune evolution from preneoplasia to lung adenocarcinoma. TCRdb keeps only in-frame clones here, not all; method: immunoSEQ multiplex PCR. The sample shows about 9,500 clones, 90% of them seen only once. The sequenced sample consisted of FFPE invasive lung adenocarcinoma tissue. The source of these receptors is a person between 70 and 80 years old with invasive lung adenocarcinoma.

The CDR3 nucleotides read TGCGCCAGCAGCTTGCAACGGGACAATGAGCAGTTCTTC. Translation gives CASSLQRDNEQFF. V is TRBV5-1 and J is TRBJ2-1; D is uncertain. CDR1 SGHRS and CDR2 YFSETQ come from the germline V gene. Trimming cost V 1 base and J 5 bases, with 7 bases left between them. The CDR3 is 13 amino acids.

The chain combines TRBV28 with TRBJ1-5; D possibly corresponds to TRBD1 (5 bases). V shed 3 bases and J shed 7 bases, with 13 bases lying between them. The CDR3 contains 14 residues. CDR1 and CDR2 from the germline V gene are MDHEN and SYDVKM. The CDR3: CASSFRGEVQPQHF. As DNA, the CDR3 is TGTGCCAGCAGTTTCCGAGGGGAGGTGCAGCCCCAGCATTTT.

J is TRBJ1-2 and V is TRBV6-5, with D possibly being TRBD1 (5 bases). Germline V CDR1 and CDR2: MNHEY, SVGAGI. Deletions cut 2 bases from V and 4 bases from J, with 8 bases between. This CDR3 is 13 amino acids long. CDR3: CASSYGGVYGYTF. The CDR3, as DNA: TGTGCCAGCAGTTACGGGGGGGTCTATGGCTACACCTTC.

The chain joins TRBV28 to TRBJ1-5; D uncertain. The CDR3 covers 10 residues. CDR1 and CDR2 (germline): MDHEN, SYDVKM. V was clipped by 10 bases and J by 3 bases, with 4 bases between them. CDR3 sequence reads: CATSNQPQHF. The CDR3 DNA reads as TGTGCCACTTCCAATCAGCCCCAGCATTTT.

Here the CDR3 reads CASSAEGATDTQYF. The CDR3 region has the DNA TGTGCCAGTTCCGCCGAGGGGGCAACAGATACGCAGTATTTT. The V and J genes are TRBV6-4 and TRBJ2-3, with 7 bases aligning to TRBD1. The CDR3 length is 14 residues. CDR1 is MRHNA, CDR2 SNTAGT, per germline. J lost 3 bases, V lost 9 bases, and 9 bases had no gene match.

This clone was recorded only once. The V gene is TRBV28, the J gene TRBJ1-1; D uncertain. The germline gives CDR1 MDHEN, CDR2 SYDVKM. Trimming shortened V by 11 bases and J by 6 bases, and 13 bases separated the two germline ends. CDR3 size: 11 residues. The CDR3 region is CASGTISEAFF. CDR3 DNA sequence: TGTGCCTCGGGAACCATCTCTGAAGCTTTCTTT. The full variable domain, its missing parts supplied by reference TRBV28 and TRBJ1-1, is DVKVTQSSRYLVKRTGEKVFLECVQDMDHENMFWYRQDPGLGLRLIYFSYDVKMKEKGDIPEGYSVSREKKERFSLILESASTNQTSMYLCASGTISEAFFGQGTRLTVV.

V gene TRBV19 combines with J gene TRBJ1-2, with a possible D match to TRBD1 (5 bases). The CDR3 is made up of 14 amino acids. CDR1 and CDR2 from the germline V gene are LNHDA and SQIVND (reference sequence). V lost 5 bases and J 1 base, leaving 11 bases between the germline ends. CDR3 protein: CASSLGDLNYGYTF. CDR3 DNA: TGTGCCAGTAGTTTGGGGGACCTTAACTATGGCTACACCTTC.

CDR3 amino acids: CAWRGLTAEAFF. The CDR3 DNA sequence: TGTGCCTGGAGGGGGTTAACGGCTGAAGCTTTCTTT. V is TRBV30 and J is TRBJ1-1; D is ambiguous. CDR3 size: 12 residues. Germline-derived CDR1 and CDR2 are GTSNPN and SVGIG (reference sequence). With 3 bases removed from V and 6 bases from J, the gap between germline ends came to 11 bases.

The chain uses TRBV11-2 and TRBJ1-1; D may be TRBD1 (6 bases). CDR1 SGHAT and CDR2 FQNNGV come from the germline V gene. The CDR3 spans 14 residues. V was shortened by 5 bases and J by 3 bases, with 13 bases between the two germline ends. The CDR3 loop is CASSGGDRYTEAFF. CDR3 DNA sequence: TGTGCCAGCAGCGGAGGAGACAGGTACACTGAAGCTTTCTTT.

The chain recombines TRBV11-2 with TRBJ2-3; D is uncertain. Per germline, CDR1 SGHAT and CDR2 FQNNGV. V was trimmed by 1 base and J by 5 bases, leaving 13 bases between them. CDR3 length: 15 residues. CDR3 sequence: CASSLGVGVIDTQYF. The CDR3 DNA follows: TGTGCCAGCAGCTTAGGCGTAGGTGTAATAGATACGCAGTATTTT. Drawing the rest from reference TRBV11-2 and TRBJ2-3, the complete variable domain is EAGVAQSPRYKIIEKRQSVAFWCNPISGHATLYWYQQILGQGPKLLIQFQNNGVVDDSQLPKDRFSAERLKGVDSTLKIQPAKLEDSAVYLCASSLGVGVIDTQYFGPGTRLTVL.

This sequence joins TRBV15 and TRBJ1-1; 7 nucleotides line up with TRBD1. Germline V gene data show CDR1 as LNHNV and CDR2 as YYDKDF (reference sequence). The CDR3 loop spans 13 amino acids. Trimming took 2 bases from V and 6 from J; bases not matched to a gene: 3. The CDR3 spells CATSRQGTAEAFF. Here the CDR3 DNA reads TGTGCCACCAGCAGACAAGGGACAGCTGAAGCTTTCTTT.

CDR3 DNA sequence: TGTGCCTGGAGCCCGGTCGGAGTGAACACTGAAGCTTTCTTT. It translates to CAWSPVGVNTEAFF. The V and J genes are TRBV30 and TRBJ1-1; D is unclear. V shed 3 bases and J shed 0 bases, with 11 bases lying between them. The length of the CDR3 is 14 residues. Germline values: CDR1 GTSNPN, CDR2 SVGIG (reference sequence). Full variable domain (remainder filled in from reference TRBV30 and TRBJ1-1): SQTIHQWPATLVQPVGSPLSLECTVEGTSNPNLYWYRQAAGRGLQLLFYSVGIGQISSEVPQNLSASRPQDRQFILSSKKLLLSDSGFYLCAWSPVGVNTEAFFGQGTRLTVV.

The CDR3, as DNA: TGTGCCAGCAGCTTAGAGGGCTCGGTATGGCAGTACTTC. It encodes CASSLEGSVWQYF. This chain joins TRBV11-1 and TRBJ2-7; D unresolved. This CDR3 comprises 13 residues. The ends were cut back, 1 base at V and 9 bases at J, with 13 bases in the middle. CDR1 SGHAT and CDR2 FQDESV come from the germline V gene (reference sequence). The full variable domain, in which reference TRBV11-1 and TRBJ2-7 provide the parts outside the CDR3, is EAEVAQSPRYKITEKSQAVAFWCDPISGHATLYWYRQILGQGPELLVQFQDESVVDDSQLPKDRFSAERLKGVDSTLKIQPAELGDSAMYLCASSLEGSVWQYFGPGTRLTVT.

For the CDR3, the DNA is TGTGCCAGCAGCTTAAGGGCGTGGGACGAGCAGTACTTC. It translates to CASSLRAWDEQYF. This sequence joins TRBV11-2 and TRBJ2-7; D is undetermined. V was shortened by 2 bases and J by 5 bases, with 10 bases between the two germline ends. The CDR3 covers 13 residues. Germline V gene lookup returns CDR1 SGHAT and CDR2 FQNNGV.

V gene TRBV6-4 combines with J gene TRBJ2-3, with a tentative D call TRBD2 (6 bases). Germline CDR1 MRHNA, CDR2 SNTAGT. This CDR3 has 15 residues. Trimming took 3 bases from V and 0 from J, leaving 10 bases between them. This CDR3 reads CASSEMAGSTDTQYF. CDR3 coding DNA: TGTGCCAGCAGTGAGATGGCGGGAAGCACAGATACGCAGTATTTT.

CDR3 coding DNA: TGTGCCAGCAGCCAACGACAGGTTCCAGCTATTGCTTTCTTT. It codes for CASSQRQVPAIAFF. This chain connects TRBV6-6 to TRBJ1-1, with D possibly being TRBD1 (6 bases). Trimming removed 6 bases from V and 11 bases from J, with 22 bases in between. The germline gives CDR1 MNHNY, CDR2 SVGAGI (reference sequence). The CDR3 contains 14 residues.

This sequence joins TRBV10-2 and TRBJ2-7, with TRBD1 identical over 10 bases. CDR1 is WSHSY and CDR2 is SAAADI in the germline V gene. Unmatched junction bases numbered 6, after V lost 5 bases and J lost 5 bases. The CDR3 covers 14 residues. CDR3 bases: TGCGCCAGCAGTCCGACAGGGGGCGAAAACGAGCAGTACTTC. Translation gives CASSPTGGENEQYF.

This clone was observed a single time. The gene calls are TRBV27 and TRBJ2-3, with TRBD2 matching 7 bases. This CDR3 comprises 14 residues. From germline, CDR1 is MNHEY and CDR2 SMNVEV (reference sequence). V was pared by 6 bases and J by 0 bases, with 3 bases of the junction left unmatched. Here the CDR3 DNA reads TGTGCCAGCAGACTACTAGCGAGCACAGATACGCAGTATTTT. It encodes CASRLLASTDTQYF.

The rearrangement uses TRBV29-1 and TRBJ2-4; 8 positions agree with TRBD2. V lost 0 bases, J lost 0 bases, and 7 bases stayed unmatched. The CDR3 contains 17 residues. Germline CDR1 SQVTM, CDR2 ANQGSEA. CDR3 sequence: CSVEEGSGGPAKNIQYF. CDR3 in DNA: TGCAGCGTTGAAGAGGGGAGCGGGGGCCCAGCCAAAAACATTCAGTACTTC.

V gene TRBV30 combines with J gene TRBJ1-2; no clear D. V lost 3 bases to trimming and J lost 8 bases, with 7 bases between them. Germline assignment: CDR1 GTSNPN and CDR2 SVGIG (reference sequence). This CDR3 region has 10 residues. The CDR3 here is CAWSGLGYTF. The CDR3 DNA reads TGTGCCTGGAGCGGGCTAGGCTACACCTTC.